These 14 T cell receptor beta chains were all obtained from the same sample, sequenced in a study of T cells in Graves' hyperthyroidism and ophthalmopathy. Amplification of TCR beta CDR3 regions used RNA as the template. The HTBI set primed first-round TCR CDR3 RT-PCR. In TCRdb, the multiplex PCR reads were re-called with MiXCR into one record per CDR3 protein. The sample lists over 550,000 distinct CDR3 sequences; 16% were seen once. The sequencing sample was made of blood. These receptors all come from a woman aged 18-35 years with Graves' hyperthyroidism.

V and J are TRBV20-1 and TRBJ2-3; 10 bases line up with TRBD2. V lost 5 bases and J lost 2; bases outside the gene matches: 7. CDR3 size: 15 residues. The germline V gene encodes CDR1 DFQATT and CDR2 SNEGSKA (reference sequence). The CDR3 DNA is TGCAGTGCTTCCCCGCTAGCGGGGGACACAGATACGCAGTATTTT. This encodes CSASPLAGDTDTQYF.

This clonotype came up many times. This chain joins TRBV11-3 and TRBJ2-1; no definite D call. The germline V gene encodes CDR1 SGHNT and CDR2 YENEEA. The CDR3 totals 13 residues. Trimming stripped 0 bases from V and 5 bases from J, with 5 bases between. Written as DNA, the CDR3 is TGTGCCAGCAGCTTAGACAGACACAATGAGCAGTTCTTC. This sequence encodes CASSLDRHNEQFF.

The chain employs TRBV20-1 and TRBJ2-3, with 8 bases aligning to TRBD1. V lost 6 bases and J lost 6; bases outside the gene matches: 5. The CDR3 is 12 amino acids. CDR1 DFQATT and CDR2 SNEGSKA come from the germline V gene (reference sequence). The CDR3 DNA is TGCAGTGCAGGCAGGGGGCGGGATACGCAGTATTTT. It yields the protein CSAGRGRDTQYF.

The V call is TRBV11-2, the J call TRBJ2-1; 9 positions match TRBD2. Per the germline V gene, CDR1 is SGHAT and CDR2 is FQNNGV. J gave up 7 bases and V 5 bases, and 9 bases lay outside the gene matches. This CDR3 has 15 residues. The CDR3 region has the DNA TGTGCCAGCAGCCCAGGACTAGCGATAGGGAATGAGCAGTTCTTC. Translating gives CASSPGLAIGNEQFF.

This clonotype was picked up a small number of times. The CDR3 loop is CASRPQGGDTGELFF. The CDR3 nucleotides read TGTGCCAGCAGGCCACAGGGAGGGGACACCGGGGAGCTGTTTTTT. The chain couples TRBV7-9 to TRBJ2-2; D perhaps matches TRBD2 (7 bases). Trimming removed 6 bases at V and 3 bases at J, with 14 bases between. The CDR3 is made up of 15 amino acids. Germline CDR1 and CDR2: SEHNR and FQNEAQ (reference sequence).

This CDR3 reads CASSQFGSPTGPYEQYF. In DNA, the CDR3 is TGTGCCAGCAGCCAATTTGGGTCCCCCACGGGCCCCTACGAGCAGTACTTC. The chain recombines TRBV14 with TRBJ2-7; D gene ambiguous. Germline assignment: CDR1 SGHDN and CDR2 FVKESK. CDR3 length: 17 residues. V was pared by 2 bases and J by 2 bases, with 19 bases between. Filled out from reference TRBV14 and TRBJ2-7, the complete variable domain reads EAGVTQFPSHSVIEKGQTVTLRCDPISGHDNLYWYRRVMGKEIKFLLHFVKESKQDESGMPNNRFLAERTGGTYSTLKVQPAELEDSGVYFCASSQFGSPTGPYEQYFGPGTRLTVT.

The chain couples TRBV7-9 to TRBJ1-1; D gene unclear. Germline values: CDR1 SEHNR, CDR2 FQNEAQ (reference sequence). CDR3 length equals 16 residues. V shed 4 bases and J shed 4 bases, with 19 bases lying between them. CDR3 loop: CASSSYREAKATEAFF. DNA of the CDR3: TGTGCCAGCAGCTCGTACCGGGAGGCTAAGGCCACTGAAGCTTTCTTT.

This chain uses TRBV6-1 with TRBJ2-7; 8 nucleotides align to TRBD2. Germline V gene lookup returns CDR1 MNHNS and CDR2 SASEGT. V was clipped by 4 bases and J by 2 bases; unmatched bases: 4. The CDR3 contains 14 residues. This CDR3 is CASSASGFAYEQYF. CDR3 DNA: TGTGCCAGCAGTGCTAGCGGGTTCGCCTACGAGCAGTACTTC.

This clonotype was found many times. This rearrangement joins TRBV10-1 to TRBJ2-1; TRBD2 agrees at 10 bases. V was pared by 1 base and J by 4 bases, with 7 bases of the junction left unmatched. The CDR3 runs 17 residues. Germline CDR1 is WNHNN and CDR2 is SYGVQD (reference sequence). The chain's CDR3 is CASSEFPAGGIYNEQFF. The CDR3 nucleotides are TGCGCCAGCAGTGAGTTTCCAGCGGGAGGGATTTACAATGAGCAGTTCTTC.

The J gene is TRBJ2-5, the V gene TRBV6-1; TRBD1 matches 9 bases. V shed 6 bases, J shed 1 base, and the junction held 6 bases outside the gene matches. This CDR3 region has 15 residues. The germline CDR1 and CDR2 sequences are MNHNS and SASEGT. This CDR3 reads CASREQGAAQETQYF. DNA of the CDR3: TGTGCCAGCAGGGAACAGGGGGCGGCCCAAGAGACCCAGTACTTC.

This clonotype was counted many times. The V and J genes are TRBV27 and TRBJ2-3, with TRBD2 as a possible D gene (6 bases). The CDR3 runs to 17 residues. Germline CDR1 reads MNHEY; CDR2 reads SMNVEV (reference sequence). V shed 5 bases and J shed 0 bases, with 18 bases lying between them. The CDR3 reads CASSPGLPHRSTDTQYF. Here the CDR3 DNA reads TGTGCCAGCAGTCCGGGACTCCCCCATAGGAGCACAGATACGCAGTATTTT.

V is TRBV7-2 and J is TRBJ2-3; D remains unclear. V was cut by 0 bases and J by 9 bases, with 7 bases left in between. The CDR3 is 12 amino acids. Germline V gives CDR1 SGHTA, CDR2 FQGNSA. The DNA for the CDR3 is TGTGCCAGCAGCTTAGCGCTTTCCACGCAGTATTTT. Encoded protein: CASSLALSTQYF.

The sample holds a few counts of this clonotype. The chain links TRBV18 to TRBJ2-7, with D uncertain. Trimming took 1 base from V and 5 from J, leaving 18 bases between them. The germline gives CDR1 KGHSH, CDR2 LQKENI. This CDR3 is built from 16 residues. The CDR3 DNA is TGTGCCAGCTCACCACTAGTAAAGGGAAGGGTCCACGAGCAGTACTTC. As protein: CASSPLVKGRVHEQYF.

This clonotype was seen only a few times. A read error may be the cause here, since a much bigger clone is one base away. The CDR3 protein is CAISLKNTEALF. The CDR3 region has the DNA TGTGCCATCAGCCTAAAGAACACTGAAGCTCTCTTT. The chain recombines TRBV10-3 with TRBJ1-1; D unresolved. Germline CDR1 reads ENHRY; CDR2 reads SYGVKD. The CDR3 is 12 amino acids.